The entry below describes one T cell receptor (beta chain). Its specificity is not known. The data belong to a study of shared clonotypes between healthy human individuals. The CDR3 spans 13 residues. Per germline, CDR1 SGHTA and CDR2 FQGNSA. V was trimmed by 7 bases and J by 0 bases, leaving 8 bases between them. Study outcomes and limitations: The study generally estimated greater richness for naive than memory subsets. It was observed that roughly 5% of naive CD4 clonotypes were shared across several donors.

Every subset's genomic DNA went evenly onto several immunoSEQ plates. This table comes from immunoSEQ multiplex PCR, and its TCRdb copy is limited to in-frame clones, with some not included. The profile shows roughly 200,000 clones, 66% of them singletons. This receptor was taken from a man aged 25-45 years in good health. Source material: memory CD4+ T cells sorted from blood. Subset meaning: CD45RA-negative fraction. This chain links TRBV7-2 with TRBJ2-3, with unresolved D. CDR3 amino acids: CASTVGSTDTQYF. The DNA for the CDR3 is TGTGCCAGCACCGTGGGGAGCACAGATACGCAGTATTTT.